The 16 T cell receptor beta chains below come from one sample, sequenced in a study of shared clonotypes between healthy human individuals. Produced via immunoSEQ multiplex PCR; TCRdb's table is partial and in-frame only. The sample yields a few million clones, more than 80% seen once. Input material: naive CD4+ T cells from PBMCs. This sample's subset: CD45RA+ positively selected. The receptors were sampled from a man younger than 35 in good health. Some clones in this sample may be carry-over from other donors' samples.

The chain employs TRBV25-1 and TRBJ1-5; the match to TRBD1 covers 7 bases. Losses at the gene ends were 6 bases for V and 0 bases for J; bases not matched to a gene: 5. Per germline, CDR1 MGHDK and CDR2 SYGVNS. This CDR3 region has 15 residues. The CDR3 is CASSQGGPSNQPQHF. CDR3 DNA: TGTGCCAGCAGCCAGGGGGGTCCTAGCAATCAGCCCCAGCATTTT.

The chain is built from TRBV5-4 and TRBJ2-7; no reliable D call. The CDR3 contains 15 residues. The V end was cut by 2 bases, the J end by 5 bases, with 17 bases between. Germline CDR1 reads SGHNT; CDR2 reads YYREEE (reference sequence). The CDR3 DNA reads TGTGCCAGCAGCTTTGGGTTAGGTAGCTTCGACGAGCAGTACTTC. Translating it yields CASSFGLGSFDEQYF. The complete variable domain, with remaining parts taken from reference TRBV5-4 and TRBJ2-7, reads ETGVTQSPTHLIKTRGQQVTLRCSSQSGHNTVSWYQQALGQGPQFIFQYYREEENGRGNFPPRFSGLQFPNYSSELNVNALELDDSALYLCASSFGLGSFDEQYFGPGTRLTVT.

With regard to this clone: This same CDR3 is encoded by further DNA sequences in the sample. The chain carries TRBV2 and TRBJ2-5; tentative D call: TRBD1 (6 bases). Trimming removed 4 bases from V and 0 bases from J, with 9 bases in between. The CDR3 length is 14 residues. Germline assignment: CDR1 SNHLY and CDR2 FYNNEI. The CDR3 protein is CASSARGYQETQYF. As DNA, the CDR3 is TGTGCCAGCAGTGCCAGGGGATACCAAGAGACCCAGTACTTC.

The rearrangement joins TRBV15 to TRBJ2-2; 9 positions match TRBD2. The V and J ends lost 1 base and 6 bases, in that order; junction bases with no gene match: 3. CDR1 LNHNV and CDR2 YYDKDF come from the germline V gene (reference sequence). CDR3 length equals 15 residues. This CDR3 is CATSRGGRASGELFF. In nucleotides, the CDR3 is TGTGCCACCAGCAGAGGCGGGAGGGCCTCCGGGGAGCTGTTTTTT. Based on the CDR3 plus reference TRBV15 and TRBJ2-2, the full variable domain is DAMVIQNPRYQVTQFGKPVTLSCSQTLNHNVMYWYQQKSSQAPKLLFHYYDKDFNNEADTPDNFQSRRPNTSFCFLDIRSPGLGDTAMYLCATSRGGRASGELFFGEGSRLTVL.

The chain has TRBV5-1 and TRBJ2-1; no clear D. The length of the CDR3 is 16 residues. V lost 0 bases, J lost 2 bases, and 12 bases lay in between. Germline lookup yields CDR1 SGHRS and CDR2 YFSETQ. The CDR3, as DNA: TGCGCCAGCAGCTTGGGGGCGGAGATCCCCTACAATGAGCAGTTCTTC. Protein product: CASSLGAEIPYNEQFF.

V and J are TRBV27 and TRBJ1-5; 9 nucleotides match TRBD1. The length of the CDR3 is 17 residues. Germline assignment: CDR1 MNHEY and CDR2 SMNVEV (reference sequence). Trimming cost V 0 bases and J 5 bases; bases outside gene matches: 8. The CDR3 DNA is TGTGCCAGCAGTTTATCGGAGACAGGGGGTGTTTATCAGCCCCAGCATTTT. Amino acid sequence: CASSLSETGGVYQPQHF.

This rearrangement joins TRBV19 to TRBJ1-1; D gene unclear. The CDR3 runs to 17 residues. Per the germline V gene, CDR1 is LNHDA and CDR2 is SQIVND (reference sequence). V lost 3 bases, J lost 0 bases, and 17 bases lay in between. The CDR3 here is CASSIRRERRLNTEAFF. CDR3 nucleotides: TGTGCCAGTAGTATCCGTAGGGAACGGCGGTTGAACACTGAAGCTTTCTTT. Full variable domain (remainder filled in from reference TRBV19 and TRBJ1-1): DGGITQSPKYLFRKEGQNVTLSCEQNLNHDAMYWYRQDPGQGLRLIYYSQIVNDFQKGDIAEGYSVSREKKESFPLTVTSAQKNPTAFYLCASSIRRERRLNTEAFFGQGTRLTVV.

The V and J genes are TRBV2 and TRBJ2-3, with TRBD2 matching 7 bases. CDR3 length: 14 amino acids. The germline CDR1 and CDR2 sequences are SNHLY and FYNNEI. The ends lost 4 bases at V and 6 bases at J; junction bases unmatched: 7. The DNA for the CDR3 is TGTGCCAGCAGTGCGGGAGCGGGGATGGATACGCAGTATTTT. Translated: CASSAGAGMDTQYF.

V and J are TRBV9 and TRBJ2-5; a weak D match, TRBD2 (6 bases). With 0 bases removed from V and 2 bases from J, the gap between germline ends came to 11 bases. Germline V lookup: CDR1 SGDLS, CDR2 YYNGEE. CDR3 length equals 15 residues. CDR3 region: CASSVGRDSQETQYF. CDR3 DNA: TGTGCCAGCAGCGTAGGCAGGGACTCTCAAGAGACCCAGTACTTC.

The CDR3, as DNA: TGTGCCAGCAGCTCATCCCCGGGACTAGCGGGAGGGCCCCCGTTCTTC. Protein product: CASSSSPGLAGGPPFF. The chain employs TRBV7-8 and TRBJ2-1; 16 nucleotides line up with TRBD2. This CDR3 contains 16 residues. Germline V gives CDR1 SGHVS, CDR2 FQNEAQ. V lost 4 bases and J lost 15; bases outside the gene matches: 12.

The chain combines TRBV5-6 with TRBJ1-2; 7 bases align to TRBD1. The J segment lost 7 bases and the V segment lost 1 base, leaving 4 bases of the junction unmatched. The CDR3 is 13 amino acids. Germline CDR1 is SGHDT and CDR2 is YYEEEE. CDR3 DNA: TGTGCCAGCAGCTTGACAGGGGCGGGTGGCTACACCTTC. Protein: CASSLTGAGGYTF.

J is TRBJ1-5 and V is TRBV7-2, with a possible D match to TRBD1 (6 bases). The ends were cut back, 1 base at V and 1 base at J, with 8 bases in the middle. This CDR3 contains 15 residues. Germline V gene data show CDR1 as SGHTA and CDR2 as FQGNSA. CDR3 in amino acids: CASSLGGPSNQPQHF. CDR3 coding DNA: TGTGCCAGCAGCTTAGGGGGGCCCAGCAATCAGCCCCAGCATTTT.

Here the CDR3 DNA reads TGTGCCACCCAAAGGTGGGCTAGCGGGCCCCCCGCGAACACCGGGGAGCTGTTTTTT. Protein sequence: CATQRWASGPPANTGELFF. The chain employs TRBV27 and TRBJ2-2; 8 nucleotides align to TRBD2. V dropped 10 bases and J dropped 0; count of bases not matched to a gene: 19. The CDR3 is made up of 19 amino acids. Germline CDR1 MNHEY, CDR2 SMNVEV (reference sequence).

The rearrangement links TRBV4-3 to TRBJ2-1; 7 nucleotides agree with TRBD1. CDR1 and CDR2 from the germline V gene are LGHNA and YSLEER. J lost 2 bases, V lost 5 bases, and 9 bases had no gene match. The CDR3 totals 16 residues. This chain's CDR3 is CASSKVGQGAYNEQFF. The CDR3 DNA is TGCGCCAGCAGCAAAGTCGGTCAGGGGGCCTACAATGAGCAGTTCTTC.

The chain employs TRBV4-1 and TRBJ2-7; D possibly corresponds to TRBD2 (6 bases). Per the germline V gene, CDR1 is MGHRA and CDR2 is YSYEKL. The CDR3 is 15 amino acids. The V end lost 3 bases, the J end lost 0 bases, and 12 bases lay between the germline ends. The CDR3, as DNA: TGCGCCAGCAGCCACCCGGCGGGGTTCTCCTACGAGCAGTACTTC. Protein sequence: CASSHPAGFSYEQYF.

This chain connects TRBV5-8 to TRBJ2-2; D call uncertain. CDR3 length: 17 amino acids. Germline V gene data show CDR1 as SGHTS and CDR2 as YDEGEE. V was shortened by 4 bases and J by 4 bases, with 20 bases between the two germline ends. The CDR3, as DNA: TGTGCCAGCAGCCTAACTCGATCAAGTCGAGTCACCGGGGAGCTGTTTTTT. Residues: CASSLTRSSRVTGELFF.